Included here is one TCR beta chain sequence, with context. The antigen remains unidentified. Profiling relied on immunoSEQ multiplex PCR, and the TCRdb table lists in-frame clones only, not all of them. The sample carries 300,000 to 400,000 clones, around 84% recorded once. The sample belongs to a study of Ad26.COV2.S vaccination and SARS-CoV-2 variants. Overall study findings and caveats: Using TCR breadth and depth analyses may have led to underestimated total T cell responses.

The treatment denotes: about 20 received Ad26.COV2.S at low or high dose, single or two shots; 5 received placebo; per-sample allocation not given. Specimen acquisition occurred on day 63 following the initial vaccine or placebo injection. Whoever gave the sample was an adult aged 18-55 years in Boston. Trimming left V 5 bases short and J 7 bases short, with 15 bases between. The length of the CDR3 is 15 residues. Germline V gene sequence: CDR1 SGHVS, CDR2 FNYEAQ. This receptor was identified in a person aged 18-65 years who received the Ad26.COV2.S COVID-19 vaccine or a placebo. V is TRBV7-6 and J is TRBJ1-6, with D possibly TRBD1 on 6 matching bases. Material: peripheral blood, obtained in a trial of Ad26.COV2.S vaccine versus placebo. The CDR3 nucleotides are TGTGCCAGCAGCGTCGGACAGCCCAGAAATTCACCCCTCCACTTT. Protein product: CASSVGQPRNSPLHF.